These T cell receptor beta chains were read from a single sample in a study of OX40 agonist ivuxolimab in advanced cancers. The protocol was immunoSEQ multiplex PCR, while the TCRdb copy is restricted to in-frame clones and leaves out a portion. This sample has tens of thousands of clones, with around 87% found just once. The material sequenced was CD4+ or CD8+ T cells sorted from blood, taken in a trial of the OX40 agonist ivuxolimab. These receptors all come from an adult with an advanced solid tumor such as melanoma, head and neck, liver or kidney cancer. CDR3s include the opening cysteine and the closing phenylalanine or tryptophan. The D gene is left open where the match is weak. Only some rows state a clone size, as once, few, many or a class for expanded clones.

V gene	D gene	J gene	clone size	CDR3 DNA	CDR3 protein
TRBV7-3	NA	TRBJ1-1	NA	TGTGCCAGCAGCTTAGAGGGTGCAGCCACTGAAGCTTTCTTT	CASSLEGAATEAFF
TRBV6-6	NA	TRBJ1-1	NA	TGTGCCAGCAAGGCAGGGGAAACTATGAACACTGAAGCTTTCTTT	CASKAGETMNTEAFF
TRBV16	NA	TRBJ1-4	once	TGTGCCAGCAGCCAATTACAGGGAAACGAAAAACTGTTTTTT	CASSQLQGNEKLFF
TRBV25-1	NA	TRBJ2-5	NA	TGTGCCAGCAGTGAAGGTTCGGGGGCCGGAAAGACCCAGTACTTC	CASSEGSGAGKTQYF
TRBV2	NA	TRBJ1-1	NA	TGTGCCAGCTTATCCCAGAACACTGAAGCTTTCTTT	CASLSQNTEAFF
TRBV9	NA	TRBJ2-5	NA	TGTGCCAGCAGCGTAGGACACCACCAAGAGACCCAGTACTTC	CASSVGHHQETQYF
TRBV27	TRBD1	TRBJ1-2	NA	TGTGCCAGCACCTTCGGGACAGGTGGTGGCTACACCTTC	CASTFGTGGGYTF
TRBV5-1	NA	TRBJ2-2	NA	TGCGCCAGCAGCTGGACGACAGGCAGAAACACCGGGGAGCTGTTTTTT	CASSWTTGRNTGELFF
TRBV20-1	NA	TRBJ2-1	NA	TGCAGTCTCTGGACCAATGAGCAGTTCTTC	CSLWTNEQFF
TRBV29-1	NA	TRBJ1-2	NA	TGCAGCGTTGCCGGGGCAGGCTATGGCTACACCTTC	CSVAGAGYGYTF
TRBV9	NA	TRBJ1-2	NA	TGTGCCAGCAGCTTAACGGGATCCCGTAACTATGGCTACACCTTC	CASSLTGSRNYGYTF
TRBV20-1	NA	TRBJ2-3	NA	TGCAGCCGCGGAGGGACAGATACGCAGTATTTT	CSRGGTDTQYF
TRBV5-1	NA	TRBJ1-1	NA	TGCGCCAGCAGCCCGGGACTCACCGCGAACACTGAAGCTTTCTTT	CASSPGLTANTEAFF
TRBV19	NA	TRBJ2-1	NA	TGTGCCAGTAGTCTTTCCTACAATGAGCAGTTCTTC	CASSLSYNEQFF
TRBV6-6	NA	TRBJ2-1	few	TGTGCCAGCAGGCCGGGACCCAACTCCTACAATGAGCAGTTCTTC	CASRPGPNSYNEQFF
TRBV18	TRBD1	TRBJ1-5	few	TGTGCCAGCTCCCCCGGGACAGGGAATCAGCCCCAGCATTTT	CASSPGTGNQPQHF
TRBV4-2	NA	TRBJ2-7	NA	TGTGCCAGCAGCCAAGATGGCCAGAGCTACGAGCAGTACTTC	CASSQDGQSYEQYF
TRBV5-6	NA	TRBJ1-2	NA	TGTGCCAGCAGCCCTCAGGGGTCTGACTATGGCTACACCTTC	CASSPQGSDYGYTF
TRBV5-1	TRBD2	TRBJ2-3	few	TGCGCCAGCAGCTTGCCGGGACTAGCTAGCACAGATACGCAGTATTTT	CASSLPGLASTDTQYF
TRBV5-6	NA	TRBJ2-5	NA	TGTGCCAGCAGCTTGCCTTCCCAGCTCCAAGAGACCCAGTACTTC	CASSLPSQLQETQYF
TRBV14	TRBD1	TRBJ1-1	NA	TGTGCCAGCAGCCGAGGACAGGGGCGGGTCACTGAAGCTTTCTTT	CASSRGQGRVTEAFF
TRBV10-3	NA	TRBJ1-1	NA	TGTGCCATCAGTGAGACAGGGATGAACACTGAAGCTTTCTTT	CAISETGMNTEAFF
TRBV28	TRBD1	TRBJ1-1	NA	TGTGCCAGCAGTTTATCAGGGACAGGGGGTGAAGCTTTCTTT	CASSLSGTGGEAFF
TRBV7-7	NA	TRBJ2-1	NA	TGTGCTAGCAGCTTAGGGGCAAACAATGAGCAGTTCTTC	CASSLGANNEQFF
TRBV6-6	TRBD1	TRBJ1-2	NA	TGTGCCAGCACCCGAGACAGGGCTTCTGGCTACACCTTC	CASTRDRASGYTF
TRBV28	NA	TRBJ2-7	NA	TGTGCCAGCAGATCGACTGGGGGCTCCTACGAGCAGTACTTC	CASRSTGGSYEQYF
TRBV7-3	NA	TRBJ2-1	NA	TGTGCCAGCAGCTCCCACCCTTCCGGTGAGCAGTTCTTC	CASSSHPSGEQFF
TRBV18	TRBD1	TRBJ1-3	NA	TGTGCCAGCTCCCAGGACAGGAGCTCTGGAAACACCATATATTTT	CASSQDRSSGNTIYF